The rows below give T cell receptor beta chains drawn from one sample of a study of T cells in localized non-small cell lung cancer. Using immunoSEQ multiplex PCR, the repertoire was profiled, and TCRdb retains in-frame clones only, with some absent. The sample holds under 70,000 clones, roughly 88% seen once. This specimen consisted of peripheral blood, obtained before any cancer treatment. The receptors originated from a woman aged 35 to 75 with stage I lung adenocarcinoma. The CDR3 runs from the conserved cysteine through the conserved F or W. D genes are given only for firm matches. The listing skips clone size in some rows; elsewhere it reads once, few, many or a size class.

v_call	clone_size	j_call	cdr3_length	d_call	cdr3_nt	cdr3_aa
TRBV15	-	TRBJ1-2	16	-	TGTGCCACCAGCAGCCCCCGGATAGGTGCTAACTATGGCTACACCTTC	CATSSPRIGANYGYTF
TRBV7-9	-	TRBJ2-7	13	-	TGTGCCAGCAGCCTAATCGGTAGGGGCGAGCAGTACTTC	CASSLIGRGEQYF
TRBV2	-	TRBJ1-1	13	-	TGTGCCAGCAGATCACAGGGGAACACTGAAGCTTTCTTT	CASRSQGNTEAFF
TRBV18	-	TRBJ1-4	17	TRBD1	TGTGCCAGCTCCCTCCGGCAGGGGGCATCGGCTAATGAAAAACTGTTTTTT	CASSLRQGASANEKLFF
TRBV18	-	TRBJ2-2	13	-	TGTGCCAGCTCACAGGGAACAACCGGGGAGCTGTTTTTT	CASSQGTTGELFF
TRBV7-8	-	TRBJ1-1	15	-	TGTGCCAGCCGGATCGACGGACGGATAAACACTGAAGCTTTCTTT	CASRIDGRINTEAFF
TRBV6-5	-	TRBJ1-2	15	TRBD1	TGTGCCAGCAGTTACCTTCGGACAGGGGTGAATGGCTACACCTTC	CASSYLRTGVNGYTF
TRBV5-1	-	TRBJ2-1	15	-	TGCGCCAGCAGCTTACGGCCGGCCTCCTACAATGAGCAGTTCTTC	CASSLRPASYNEQFF
TRBV5-4	-	TRBJ2-2	17	TRBD2	TGTGCCAGCAGCTCGGCGAGGCAGCGGGGGAACACCGGGGAGCTGTTTTTT	CASSSARQRGNTGELFF
TRBV27	-	TRBJ2-7	14	-	TGTGCCAGCAGTTTAAGCGGCAGCTCCTACGAGCAGTACTTC	CASSLSGSSYEQYF
TRBV5-1	-	TRBJ2-2	15	-	TGCGCCAGCAGCTTGGAGGGGCTGAACACCGGGGAGCTGTTTTTT	CASSLEGLNTGELFF
TRBV30	-	TRBJ2-7	15	TRBD1	TGTGCCTGGAGTGTACGGGGACAGTTCTCGGCCGAGCAGTACTTC	CAWSVRGQFSAEQYF
TRBV7-2	-	TRBJ2-5	14	-	TGTGCCAGCAGCCCCCTGGGGCGGGGTGAGACCCAGTACTTC	CASSPLGRGETQYF
TRBV7-6	-	TRBJ2-2	14	-	TGTGCCAGCAGCTTACGATCTCTAGCCGGGGAGCTGTTTTTT	CASSLRSLAGELFF
TRBV10-2	-	TRBJ2-1	14	TRBD2	TGCGCCACTGGGACTAGCGGGGCTTACAATGAGCAGTTCTTC	CATGTSGAYNEQFF
TRBV7-9	-	TRBJ2-2	12	-	TGTGCCAGCAGCCTAAAAACGTGGGAGCTGTTTTTT	CASSLKTWELFF
TRBV9	-	TRBJ2-1	15	-	TGTGCCAGCAGCGCCCCCGGCGGGGTAGGGAATGAGCAGTTCTTC	CASSAPGGVGNEQFF
TRBV11-3	-	TRBJ1-1	13	-	TGTGCCAGCAGCCCACAACCAGGGTCTGAAGCTTTCTTT	CASSPQPGSEAFF
TRBV19	-	TRBJ1-5	12	-	TGTGCCAGTTGGAAACCAGGGGAGCCCCAGCATTTT	CASWKPGEPQHF
TRBV6-5	-	TRBJ1-3	14	-	TGTGCCAGCAGTTACGAGTTGGCTGGAAACACCATATATTTT	CASSYELAGNTIYF
TRBV7-2	once	TRBJ2-7	16	-	TGTGCCAGCAGCTTAGACGCGGCTAGGGGATCCTACGAGCAGTACTTC	CASSLDAARGSYEQYF
TRBV10-2	-	TRBJ2-5	15	TRBD2	TGCGCCAGCAGTGAACCAGCGGGGGTACGGGAGACCCAGTACTTC	CASSEPAGVRETQYF
TRBV5-1	-	TRBJ1-2	15	-	TGCGCCAGCAGCCCGTCACCGGGATCTTACCTTAGCTACACCTTC	CASSPSPGSYLSYTF
TRBV19	-	TRBJ1-5	14	-	TGTGCCAGTAGTATACGGGGGGAGGATCAGCCCCAGCATTTT	CASSIRGEDQPQHF
TRBV25-1	-	TRBJ1-1	12	-	TGTGCCAGCAGTGATTATAGCACTGAAGCTTTCTTT	CASSDYSTEAFF
TRBV10-3	-	TRBJ1-4	13	TRBD1	TGTGCCATCAGAGGGACAGTTAATGAAAAACTGTTTTTT	CAIRGTVNEKLFF
TRBV7-2	-	TRBJ2-7	11	-	TGTGCCAGCGGGGCCTCCTACGAGCAGTACTTC	CASGASYEQYF
TRBV7-2	few	TRBJ2-7	15	TRBD2	TGTGCCAGCAGCTTAGGTGCGGGGGGGATATACGAGCAGTACTTC	CASSLGAGGIYEQYF
TRBV29-1	-	TRBJ1-3	13	-	TGCAGCGTTGACGCCCGATCTGGAAACACCATATATTTT	CSVDARSGNTIYF
TRBV27	-	TRBJ1-3	11	-	TGTGCCAGCAGCTTCGGAAACACCATATATTTT	CASSFGNTIYF
TRBV9	-	TRBJ1-1	18	-	TGTGCCAGCAGCGTTTCGACCGGTACTTTTAATCTGAACACTGAAGCTTTCTTT	CASSVSTGTFNLNTEAFF
TRBV5-1	-	TRBJ2-2	15	-	TGCGCCAGCAGCTTGGACGGCCGAGGCACCGGGGAGCTGTTTTTT	CASSLDGRGTGELFF
TRBV30	-	TRBJ1-1	14	-	TGTGCCTGGAGTGTACAAGGGTTGTACACTGAAGCTTTCTTT	CAWSVQGLYTEAFF
TRBV7-3	once	TRBJ2-3	15	-	TGTGCCAGCAGCTTAATCGGGGCTGACACAGATACGCAGTATTTT	CASSLIGADTDTQYF
TRBV5-1	-	TRBJ1-2	17	-	TGCGCCAGCAGCTTGGCGGACAGTTCCCTTCTATGGCTAGGCTACACCTTC	CASSLADSSLLWLGYTF
TRBV7-8	few	TRBJ1-1	13	-	TGTGCCAGCAGCTTTGTTGGGACGAGAAGTTACGTCTTT	CASSFVGTRSYVF
TRBV11-2	-	TRBJ1-4	15	-	TGTGCCAGCAGCTATGGAGACCCTTCGGAGGAAAAACTGTTTTTT	CASSYGDPSEEKLFF
TRBV19	-	TRBJ2-6	17	-	TGTGCCAGTAGGCCACAGGGACCATTCTCTGGGGCCAACGTCCTGACTTTC	CASRPQGPFSGANVLTF
TRBV5-8	once	TRBJ1-1	15	-	TGTGCCAGCAGCTTACCTCGACAGCCTGCGACTGAAGCTTTCTTT	CASSLPRQPATEAFF
TRBV4-3	-	TRBJ1-1	16	-	TGCGCCAGCAGCCAAGCGTCCGGGGGCTTGAACACTGAAGCTTTCTTT	CASSQASGGLNTEAFF
TRBV6-5	-	TRBJ1-1	14	-	TGTGCCAGCAGCTTCGGGGGGCCGGGGCCCAAAGCTTTCTTT	CASSFGGPGPKAFF
TRBV28	-	TRBJ2-1	18	TRBD2	TGTGCCAGCAGTTTATCAACTAGCGGGGGGGGTAAAAACAATGAGCAGTTCTTC	CASSLSTSGGGKNNEQFF
TRBV29-1	-	TRBJ2-1	11	-	TGCAGCGTTGATTCCCTAGCTGAGCAGTTCTTC	CSVDSLAEQFF
TRBV29-1	-	TRBJ2-3	14	-	TGCAGCGTTGAAGGGGTTAGGAGCACAGATACGCAGTATTTT	CSVEGVRSTDTQYF
TRBV29-1	-	TRBJ2-1	12	-	TGCAGCGTTGAAGGGGGGGCCAATGAGCAGTTCTTC	CSVEGGANEQFF
TRBV5-1	-	TRBJ1-4	13	-	TGCGCCAGCCAAGGGTTAGCTAATGAAAAACTGTTTTTT	CASQGLANEKLFF